The clone carrying this T cell receptor (beta chain) appeared many times. Its specificity is not known. TCRdb reprocessed the reads via MiXCR and lists one record per CDR3 protein. The sample holds some 77,000 distinct CDR3 sequences, 3.7% seen once. These data originate in a study of T cell repertoires in cytomegalovirus infection. Study information: Signatures in public TCR beta sequences pointed to both CMV infection and matching HLA type. The study's findings and limits: Cumulated frequencies of public TCR beta families served to identify carriers of CMV plus the relevant HLA. Ex vivo, HLA-C-restricted CMV-specific TCR beta clonotypes prevailed over the rest of the response.

The receptor was derived from a human donor in good health (CMV status not recorded). Some clones in this sample may be carry-over from other donors' samples. The sequencing input was PBMCs.

The CDR3 sequence: CASSRTASNTGELFF. The CDR3 DNA reads as TGTGCCAGCAGTCGGACAGCTTCGAACACCGGGGAGCTGTTTTTT. The V gene is TRBV12-3 or TRBV12-4, the J gene TRBJ2-2, with D tentatively TRBD1 (6 bases). The V end lost 5 bases, the J end lost 0 bases, and 10 bases lay between the germline ends. The CDR3 runs 15 residues.